This T cell receptor beta chain was sequenced during a study of blood T cell repertoires in COVID-19. Study background: The samples span acute and convalescent COVID-19 from the United States, Italy and Spain. T cells, B-cell-depleted T cells, or PBMCs provided the cDNA or gDNA that served as material.

The authors' processing: Reference gene primer amplification gave nucleated cell count estimates. TCRdb's table, derived via immunoSEQ multiplex PCR, lists solely in-frame clones and lacks some. V, J and clone size are taken as reported in that table, and D and trimming were inferred from the DNA itself. Among about 140,000 clones, approximately 88% were seen once, and the ten largest hold approximately 1.5%. This clone was recorded a few times. This clonotype was obtained from a woman aged 50 to 60 with acute or convalescent COVID-19. The material sequenced was peripheral blood.

The CDR3 here is CASSPRESEGYTF. As DNA, the CDR3 is TGTGCCAGCTCACCACGGGAGAGTGAAGGCTACACCTTC. This chain connects TRBV18 to TRBJ1-2; D not certain. Looked up from germline, CDR1 is KGHSH and CDR2 is LQKENI. V was clipped by 1 base and J by 8 bases, with 11 bases between them. This CDR3 contains 13 residues.